These 25 T cell receptor beta chains came from one sample sequenced in a study of Graves' ophthalmopathy and Graves' hyperthyroidism. RNA transcripts yielded amplified TCR beta CDR3 regions. First-round RT-PCR used HTBI primers; second-round multiplex PCR followed. Using its own MiXCR run on the multiplex PCR reads, TCRdb lists one record per CDR3 protein. Here the sample spans about 160,000 distinct CDR3 sequences, around 40% being singletons. The sequencing input was peripheral blood. The receptors were sampled from a man between 25 and 39 years old with Graves' ophthalmopathy.

The J gene is TRBJ1-5, the V gene TRBV12-3 or TRBV12-4; TRBD1 matches at 11 bases. Trimming took 6 bases from V and 5 from J; bases not matched to a gene: 3. The CDR3 consists of 14 residues. The CDR3 sequence: CASRGTGGDQPQHF. The CDR3 DNA is TGTGCCAGCAGGGGGACAGGGGGGGATCAGCCCCAGCATTTT.

This clonotype has at least ten counts. This chain uses TRBV6-1 with TRBJ1-1; D ambiguous. V was trimmed by 4 bases and J by 1 base, leaving 13 bases between them. The CDR3 spans 15 residues. In germline, CDR1 is MNHNS, CDR2 SASEGT. CDR3 sequence reads: CASSGRGSGNTEAFF. The CDR3 region has the DNA TGTGCCAGCAGTGGCCGAGGCAGCGGGAACACTGAAGCTTTCTTT.

The chain recombines TRBV20-1 with TRBJ2-7; maybe TRBD1 (5 bases). The V gene lost 3 bases and the J gene lost 6 bases, with 18 bases spanning the gap. The length of the CDR3 is 14 residues. Germline-derived CDR1 and CDR2 are DFQATT and SNEGSKA (reference sequence). Here the CDR3 DNA reads TGCAGTGCTAGTATCCCACCTCATCAGGGCGAGCAGTACTTC. Protein sequence: CSASIPPHQGEQYF.

This clonotype appeared many times. J is TRBJ2-7 and V is TRBV6-1; D remains unclear. Germline lookup yields CDR1 MNHNS and CDR2 SASEGT. Trimming stripped 9 bases from V and 0 bases from J, with 15 bases between. The CDR3 is 14 residues long. Here the CDR3 DNA reads TGTGCCAGTTCCCAAGGAACCTACTCCTACGAGCAGTACTTC. Protein: CASSQGTYSYEQYF.

The chain recombines TRBV12-3 or TRBV12-4 with TRBJ1-1; D possibly corresponds to TRBD1 (5 bases). V was shortened by 3 bases and J by 11 bases, with 19 bases between the two germline ends. The length of the CDR3 is 14 residues. DNA of the CDR3: TGTGCCAGCAGTTTCGTAGGGGCTACCTCTCCGGCTTTCTTT. Protein: CASSFVGATSPAFF.

This clonotype was observed many times. This sequence joins TRBV6-2 or TRBV6-3 and TRBJ2-5; no definite D call. Germline CDR1 and CDR2: MNHEY and SVGEGT. This CDR3 spans 14 amino acids. Trimming removed 2 bases from V and 4 bases from J, with 11 bases in between. The CDR3 DNA follows: TGTGCCAGCAGTTACCTGGCGAGAGGAGAGACCCAGTACTTC. It is translated as CASSYLARGETQYF.

The V call is TRBV12-3 or TRBV12-4, the J call TRBJ1-5, with 9 bases fitting TRBD1. J lost 7 bases, V lost 5 bases, and 6 bases had no gene match. The CDR3 spans 14 residues. The CDR3 sequence is CASSEQGARQPQHF. The CDR3 DNA sequence: TGTGCCAGCAGTGAACAGGGGGCTCGGCAGCCCCAGCATTTT.

This clonotype was counted ten times or more. The rearrangement joins TRBV12-3 or TRBV12-4 to TRBJ2-7, with D tentatively TRBD1 or TRBD2 (5 bases each). Trimming shortened V by 5 bases and J by 2 bases, and 13 bases separated the two germline ends. The CDR3 loop spans 14 amino acids. The CDR3 region is CASSPRDGTYEQYF. CDR3 coding DNA: TGTGCCAGCAGTCCCCGGGACGGAACCTACGAGCAGTACTTC.

The V call is TRBV6-1, the J call TRBJ2-5; 14 bases are shared with TRBD2. CDR3 size: 17 residues. The V gene end was trimmed by 5 bases and the J gene end by 5 bases; junction bases not matched to a gene: 10. Germline CDR1 MNHNS, CDR2 SASEGT. CDR3 region: CASSRLAGGPGGETQYF. CDR3 bases: TGTGCCAGCAGTCGACTAGCGGGAGGGCCAGGTGGGGAGACCCAGTACTTC.

This clonotype was found many times. CDR3 DNA: TGTGCCAGCAGTTTGATATTAGGAGGACAGGCCATCTCCTACGAGCAGTACTTC. This translates into CASSLILGGQAISYEQYF. The chain employs TRBV28 and TRBJ2-7, with TRBD1 matching over 7 bases. V lost 3 bases and J lost 0; bases outside the gene matches: 14. CDR3 size: 18 residues. CDR1 and CDR2 (germline): MDHEN, SYDVKM.

This clonotype was seen at least ten times. This chain joins TRBV27 and TRBJ2-7; 11 bases match TRBD2. Germline CDR1 is MNHEY and CDR2 is SMNVEV (reference sequence). With 6 bases clipped from V and 0 bases from J, the junction kept 4 bases outside the gene matches. CDR3 size: 15 residues. The CDR3 bases are TGTGCCAGCAGATCTACTAGCGGGAGCTCCTACGAGCAGTACTTC. The encoded protein is CASRSTSGSSYEQYF.

This clonotype was observed at least ten times. The rearrangement joins TRBV19 to TRBJ2-5; 8 nucleotides match TRBD2. This CDR3 has 13 residues. CDR1 and CDR2 (germline): LNHDA, SQIVND (reference sequence). V was pared by 7 bases and J by 9 bases, with 10 bases of the junction left unmatched. The CDR3 DNA reads TGTGCCAGTACCCCAATAGCGGGATCGGCCCAGTACTTC. Protein sequence: CASTPIAGSAQYF.

This clonotype was counted many times. The chain joins TRBV11-1 to TRBJ1-1; D might be TRBD1 (6 bases). This CDR3 contains 11 residues. Looked up from germline, CDR1 is SGHAT and CDR2 is FQDESV (reference sequence). Trimming stripped 4 bases from V and 7 bases from J, with 7 bases between. Here the CDR3 DNA reads TGTGCCAGCAGCTCGGACAGTGAAGCTTTCTTT. Translation: CASSSDSEAFF.

This clonotype was counted many times. The chain employs TRBV7-2 and TRBJ2-7; no reliable D call. The germline V gene has CDR1 SGHTA and CDR2 FQGNSA. This CDR3 region has 14 residues. Deletions cut 5 bases from V and 9 bases from J, with 20 bases between. CDR3 loop: CASSQPYGSFRQYF. CDR3 DNA sequence: TGTGCCAGCAGCCAACCTTATGGTTCATTTCGGCAGTACTTC. The entire variable domain, with the rest obtained from reference TRBV7-2 and TRBJ2-7, is as follows: GAGVSQSPSNKVTEKGKDVELRCDPISGHTALYWYRQSLGQGLEFLIYFQGNSAPDKSGLPSDRFSAERTGGSVSTLTIQRTQQEDSAVYLCASSQPYGSFRQYFGPGTRLTVT.

The chain links TRBV6-2 or TRBV6-3 to TRBJ2-2; D is undetermined. CDR1 is MNHEY, CDR2 SVGEGT, per germline. The CDR3 totals 13 residues. Trimming took 4 bases from V and 4 from J, leaving 7 bases between them. CDR3 sequence (DNA): TGTGCCAGCAGTTCCTACTCCACCGGGGAGCTGTTTTTT. Amino acid sequence: CASSSYSTGELFF.

In its sample, this clonotype was seen many times. This sequence joins TRBV2 and TRBJ2-5, with 13 bases aligning to TRBD2. Germline V lookup: CDR1 SNHLY, CDR2 FYNNEI. The V gene end was trimmed by 8 bases and the J gene end by 4 bases; junction bases not matched to a gene: 4. The CDR3 runs to 14 residues. CDR3 coding DNA: TGTGCCAGCGGGGGGACTAGCGGGACAGAGACCCAGTACTTC. This codes for CASGGTSGTETQYF.

The chain has TRBV28 and TRBJ1-1, with TRBD1 matching 8 bases. Germline V gene lookup returns CDR1 MDHEN and CDR2 SYDVKM. J was trimmed by 12 bases and V by 6 bases; bases with no gene match: 9. The CDR3 is made up of 12 amino acids. The CDR3 sequence: CASSQDRARTFF. As DNA, the CDR3 is TGTGCCAGCAGCCAGGACAGGGCACGGACTTTCTTT.

The gene calls are TRBV20-1 and TRBJ2-5; D is undetermined. V lost 4 bases and J lost 2, with 8 bases in between. This CDR3 contains 12 residues. Germline V gene lookup returns CDR1 DFQATT and CDR2 SNEGSKA (reference sequence). CDR3 DNA: TGCAGTGCTAAAGTCGGACAAGAGACCCAGTACTTC. Translation: CSAKVGQETQYF.

This clonotype was observed at least ten times. The chain joins TRBV13 to TRBJ2-5; tentative D call: TRBD2 (5 bases). Trimming left V 2 bases short and J 5 bases short, with 12 bases between. The CDR3 covers 14 residues. Germline V gene sequence: CDR1 PRHDT, CDR2 FYEKMQ (reference sequence). CDR3 loop: CASSLPRRRETQYF. The CDR3 region has the DNA TGTGCCAGCAGCTTACCCCGTAGGAGGGAGACCCAGTACTTC.

The rearrangement joins TRBV10-3 to TRBJ2-7; the match to TRBD1 covers 7 bases. Germline lookup yields CDR1 ENHRY and CDR2 SYGVKD. The ends lost 3 bases at V and 6 bases at J; junction bases unmatched: 8. The CDR3 has 14 residues. This CDR3 is CAISEAGTAAEQYF. The CDR3 bases are TGTGCCATCAGTGAAGCCGGGACAGCAGCCGAGCAGTACTTC.

The V gene is TRBV6-1, the J gene TRBJ1-2; D is unclear. The CDR3 has 17 amino acids. Trimming took off 3 bases at V and 2 bases at J, with 19 bases between the two ends. Per germline, CDR1 MNHNS and CDR2 SASEGT. The CDR3 reads CASSESPRESPNYGYTF. CDR3 coding DNA: TGTGCCAGCAGTGAGAGTCCGAGGGAATCCCCAAACTATGGCTACACCTTC.

This clonotype has ten or more counts. This rearrangement joins TRBV28 to TRBJ2-5, with TRBD1 matching 11 bases. The V gene's germline CDR1 is MDHEN and CDR2 SYDVKM. CDR3 length: 15 amino acids. J was trimmed by 3 bases and V by 6 bases; bases with no gene match: 6. The DNA of the CDR3 is TGTGCCAGCAGCTCCGGGACAGGGGGAGAAGAGACCCAGTACTTC. Encoded protein: CASSSGTGGEETQYF.

V and J are TRBV4-2 and TRBJ1-2; D is unresolved. Trimming removed 0 bases at V and 0 bases at J, with 11 bases between. This CDR3 spans 16 amino acids. CDR1 is LGHNA, CDR2 YNFKEQ, per germline. CDR3 region: CASSQDRQKSNYGYTF. The DNA of the CDR3 is TGTGCCAGCAGCCAAGATCGCCAGAAATCTAACTATGGCTACACCTTC.

This clonotype appeared many times. This chain joins TRBV28 and TRBJ2-7, with D perhaps matching TRBD1 (5 bases). CDR1 is MDHEN, CDR2 SYDVKM, per germline. V was trimmed by 8 bases and J by 4 bases, leaving 15 bases between them. CDR3 length: 13 residues. DNA for the CDR3: TGTGCCAGCGGATTGACAGCTTCATACGAGCAGTACTTC. It specifies CASGLTASYEQYF.

Ten or more counts support this clonotype. With a much larger clone just one base away, this may be a read error. This chain connects TRBV6-2 or TRBV6-3 to TRBJ1-1; the D gene is possibly TRBD1 (5 bases). CDR1 and CDR2 (germline): MNHEY, SVGEGT. V lost 6 bases and J 1 base, leaving 18 bases between the germline ends. CDR3 size: 16 residues. The CDR3 nucleotides read TGTGCCAGCAGCCAAATACAGGCCAGAAAGAACACTGAAGCTTTCTTT. Translation gives CASSQIQARKNTEAFF.